The clone carrying this T cell receptor beta chain was seen at least ten times. Its antigen is as yet unknown. This entry comes from a study of early T cells in non-severe SARS-CoV-2 infection. Study conclusions and caveats: VDJdb-based annotation leaned toward anti-spike CD8 responses and missed private and CD4 specificities.

TCRdb reprocessed the 5' RACE reads via MiXCR and lists one record per CDR3 protein. The sample lists more than 20,000 distinct CDR3 sequences, 4% to 5.5% occurring once. V was trimmed by 1 base and J by 0 bases, leaving 9 bases between them. The CDR3 is 16 residues long. Germline-derived CDR1 and CDR2 are LNHNV and YYDKDF (reference sequence). This rearrangement joins TRBV15 to TRBJ2-2, with D perhaps matching TRBD2 (6 bases). This TCR derives from an adult who was a healthcare worker with PCR-confirmed SARS-CoV-2 infection or an uninfected control (not recorded which). The sequencing input was whole blood. The CDR3 loop is CATSRGSGANTGELFF. Written as DNA, the CDR3 is TGTGCCACCAGCAGAGGTTCGGGAGCGAACACCGGGGAGCTGTTTTTT.